Included here is one T cell receptor (beta chain) sequence, with context. What it binds is unknown. Some clones are missing from TCRdb's copy, which holds only in-frame ones; the method was immunoSEQ multiplex PCR. Of about 68,000 clones in the sample, roughly 90% were seen once. This sample is drawn from a study of T cell responses to AZD1222 COVID-19 vaccine. Study in general: Analyses pooled second doses at about 4 or about 12 weeks. General study points: Regions 160-218 and 743-854 dominated among vaccine-associated CD4 TCRs spanning spike.

CDR3 length: 13 amino acids. V was trimmed by 4 bases and J by 12 bases, leaving 13 bases between them. From germline, CDR1 is MGHRA and CDR2 YSYEKL. J is TRBJ1-6 and V is TRBV4-1; D is uncertain. The sequencing used peripheral blood, collected on day 0 of AZD1222 vaccination. The TCR was taken from an adult in good health. CDR3 DNA sequence: TGCGCCAGCAGCCCGGTCAAGGGTGTACCCCTCCACTTT. Encoded protein: CASSPVKGVPLHF.